The T cell receptor beta chain described here comes from a study of T cells in Graves' hyperthyroidism and ophthalmopathy. The V gene lost 1 base and the J gene lost 5 bases, with 12 bases spanning the gap. Germline loops: CDR1 MGHRA, CDR2 YSYEKL. The CDR3 length is 15 residues. TCR beta CDR3 regions were amplified from RNA. The TCR CDR3 was amplified in a first-round RT-PCR using the HTBI primer set. TCRdb analysed the multiplex PCR reads with MiXCR anew, one entry per CDR3 protein. In the table there are a few hundred thousand distinct CDR3 sequences, nearly 15% of which are singletons. The origin of this receptor is a woman aged 50 to 65 with Graves' hyperthyroidism that later progressed to Graves' ophthalmopathy. Input material: blood. The V and J genes are TRBV4-1 and TRBJ2-1; D unresolved. For the CDR3, the DNA is TGCGCCAGCAGCCAAGTGGGAATCTACGACAATGAGCAGTTCTTC. Its translation: CASSQVGIYDNEQFF.